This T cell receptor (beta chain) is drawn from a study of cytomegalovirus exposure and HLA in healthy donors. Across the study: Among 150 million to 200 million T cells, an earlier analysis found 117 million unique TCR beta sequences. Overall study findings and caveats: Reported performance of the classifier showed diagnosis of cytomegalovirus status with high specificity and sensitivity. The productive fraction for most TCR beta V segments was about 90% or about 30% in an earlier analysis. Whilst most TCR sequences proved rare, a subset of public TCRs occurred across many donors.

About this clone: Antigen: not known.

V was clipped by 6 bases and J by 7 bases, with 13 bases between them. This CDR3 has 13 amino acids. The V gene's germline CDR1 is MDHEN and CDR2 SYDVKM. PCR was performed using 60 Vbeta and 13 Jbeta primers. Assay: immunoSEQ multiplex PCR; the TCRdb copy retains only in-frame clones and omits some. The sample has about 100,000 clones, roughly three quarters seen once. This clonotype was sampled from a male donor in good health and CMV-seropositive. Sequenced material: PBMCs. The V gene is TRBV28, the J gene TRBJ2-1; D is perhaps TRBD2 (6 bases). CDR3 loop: CASSLGSLNEQFF. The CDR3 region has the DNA TGTGCCAGCAGCCTCGGGAGTTTGAATGAGCAGTTCTTC. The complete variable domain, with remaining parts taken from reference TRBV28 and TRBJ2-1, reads DVKVTQSSRYLVKRTGEKVFLECVQDMDHENMFWYRQDPGLGLRLIYFSYDVKMKEKGDIPEGYSVSREKKERFSLILESASTNQTSMYLCASSLGSLNEQFFGPGTRLTVL.